These 28 T cell receptor beta chains were all obtained from the same sample, sequenced in a study of early T cells in non-severe SARS-CoV-2 infection. From the 5' RACE reads, TCRdb called clonotypes with MiXCR, one entry per CDR3 protein. Of 40,000 to 45,000 distinct CDR3 sequences listed, 12% are singletons. The sequencing input was whole blood. The receptors stem from an adult who was a healthcare worker with PCR-confirmed SARS-CoV-2 infection or an uninfected control (not recorded which).

This clonotype has only a few counts. The genes are TRBV4-3 and TRBJ2-3, with a weak D call TRBD2 (5 bases). The length of the CDR3 is 15 residues. V lost 4 bases and J lost 4, with 15 bases in between. From germline, CDR1 is LGHNA and CDR2 YSLEER. CDR3 DNA sequence: TGCGCCAGCAGCCCCCATCCGGGGTTGTCAGATACGCAGTATTTT. Translating it yields CASSPHPGLSDTQYF.

This clonotype was observed many times. The chain carries TRBV7-3 and TRBJ1-2; D uncertain. V was trimmed by 5 bases and J by 0 bases, leaving 13 bases between them. CDR1 is SGHTA and CDR2 is FQGTGA in the germline V gene. The CDR3 contains 15 residues. The CDR3 sequence: CASSQGLGSNYGYTF. DNA for the CDR3: TGTGCCAGCAGCCAAGGACTTGGGTCTAACTATGGCTACACCTTC. Based on the CDR3 plus reference TRBV7-3 and TRBJ1-2, the full variable domain is GAGVSQTPSNKVTEKGKYVELRCDPISGHTALYWYRQSLGQGPEFLIYFQGTGAADDSGLPNDRFFAVRPEGSVSTLKIQRTERGDSAVYLCASSQGLGSNYGYTFGSGTRLTVV.

This clonotype showed up many times. This chain connects TRBV11-3 to TRBJ2-1; 7 nucleotides line up with TRBD2. The CDR3 runs 13 residues. With 4 bases clipped from V and 9 bases from J, the junction kept 6 bases outside the gene matches. Germline CDR1 reads SGHNT; CDR2 reads YENEEA. In DNA form, the CDR3 reads TGTGCCAGCAGCTCCACAACGGGAGGTGAGCAGTTCTTC. Protein sequence: CASSSTTGGEQFF.

This clonotype was counted many times. The chain employs TRBV6-5 and TRBJ2-1; 11 bases map to TRBD2. The CDR3 loop spans 15 amino acids. The V segment lost 4 bases and the J segment 5 bases; nucleotides outside the gene matches: 4. Germline CDR1 reads MNHEY; CDR2 reads SVGAGI. The CDR3 DNA is TGTGCCAGCAGTTTCAGGGGACTAGCGGACAATGAGCAGTTCTTC. The encoded protein is CASSFRGLADNEQFF.

This clonotype was seen a handful of times. The V gene is TRBV4-2, the J gene TRBJ1-2, with TRBD1 identical over 7 bases. CDR1 and CDR2 (germline): LGHNA, YNFKEQ. J gave up 4 bases and V 0 bases, and 5 bases lay outside the gene matches. The CDR3 spans 15 residues. The CDR3 coding sequence is TGTGCCAGCAGCCAAGATTGGGACAGCTTCTATGGCTACACCTTC. Its protein is CASSQDWDSFYGYTF.

There are a few counts of this clonotype. The V gene is TRBV12-3 or TRBV12-4, the J gene TRBJ2-1; 10 nucleotides agree with TRBD1. The CDR3 is 17 residues long. The V gene end was trimmed by 5 bases and the J gene end by 10 bases; junction bases not matched to a gene: 17. This CDR3 reads CASSRGIGDRGFAEQFF. The CDR3 DNA reads as TGTGCCAGCAGTCGCGGAATAGGGGACAGGGGCTTTGCGGAGCAGTTCTTC.

There are a few counts of this clonotype. This chain joins TRBV5-4 and TRBJ2-1, with D possibly matching TRBD2 (5 bases). V lost 2 bases, J lost 2 bases, and 11 bases lay in between. The CDR3 is 15 residues long. Germline-derived CDR1 and CDR2 are SGHNT and YYREEE (reference sequence). CDR3 protein: CASSFCRGPYNEQFF. The CDR3 DNA reads TGTGCCAGCAGCTTTTGTCGGGGTCCCTACAATGAGCAGTTCTTC.

V is TRBV6-5 and J is TRBJ2-2; D might be TRBD2 (5 bases). V gave up 6 bases and J gave up 4 bases, with 9 bases separating them. The CDR3 is 13 residues long. Germline-derived CDR1 and CDR2 are MNHEY and SVGAGI. CDR3 in DNA: TGTGCCAGCAGCCAAGGACTCACCGGGGAGCTGTTTTTT. Translating gives CASSQGLTGELFF.

The sample holds many counts of this clonotype. The V and J genes are TRBV3-1 and TRBJ2-7; D uncertain. Germline V lookup: CDR1 LGHDT, CDR2 YNNKEL (reference sequence). The CDR3 is 14 amino acids. The V end was cut by 4 bases, the J end by 5 bases, with 15 bases between. CDR3 in amino acids: CASSPPQVTHEQYF. As DNA, the CDR3 is TGTGCCAGCAGCCCGCCGCAGGTGACCCACGAGCAGTACTTC.

This clonotype was seen many times. The CDR3 sequence: CASSSPEILNTEAFF. The DNA for the CDR3 is TGTGCCAGCAGCTCCCCTGAGATCCTGAACACTGAAGCTTTCTTT. The chain joins TRBV7-9 to TRBJ1-1; D unclear. Trimming shortened V by 4 bases and J by 0 bases, and 12 bases separated the two germline ends. This CDR3 is built from 15 residues. Germline loops: CDR1 SEHNR, CDR2 FQNEAQ (reference sequence).

CDR3 sequence reads: CASKEPGGRYEQYF. As DNA, the CDR3 is TGTGCCAGCAAAGAACCAGGGGGCAGGTACGAGCAGTACTTC. The chain links TRBV2 to TRBJ2-7, with TRBD1 matching 8 bases. The germline gives CDR1 SNHLY, CDR2 FYNNEI. V lost 7 bases and J lost 4; bases outside the gene matches: 9. This CDR3 is built from 14 residues.

Ten or more counts support this clonotype. This chain links TRBV29-1 with TRBJ2-5; the match to TRBD2 covers 9 bases. Germline trimming cut 6 bases from V and 4 bases from J; bases unmatched to any gene: 9. Germline V gives CDR1 SQVTM, CDR2 ANQGSEA. The CDR3 spans 14 residues. CDR3 in amino acids: CSVGDRRGGETQYF. Here the CDR3 DNA reads TGCAGCGTCGGGGACCGGCGGGGGGGAGAGACCCAGTACTTC.

This clonotype has at least ten counts. V gene TRBV9 combines with J gene TRBJ2-2; unclear D gene. Trimming removed 0 bases at V and 2 bases at J, with 8 bases between. CDR1 is SGDLS, CDR2 YYNGEE, per germline. This CDR3 has 15 residues. CDR3: CASSVVSTNTGELFF. DNA for the CDR3: TGTGCCAGCAGCGTAGTCTCCACAAACACCGGGGAGCTGTTTTTT. The variable domain in full, with the rest retrieved from reference TRBV9 and TRBJ2-2, is DSGVTQTPKHLITATGQRVTLRCSPRSGDLSVYWYQQSLDQGLQFLIQYYNGEERAKGNILERFSAQQFPDLHSELNLSSLELGDSALYFCASSVVSTNTGELFFGEGSRLTVL.

This clonotype was seen many times. J is TRBJ2-3 and V is TRBV28; D is undetermined. This CDR3 is 14 amino acids long. CDR1 and CDR2 from the germline V gene are MDHEN and SYDVKM. Trimming took off 10 bases at V and 1 base at J, with 15 bases between the two ends. The CDR3 here is CATREVGGTDTQYF. The CDR3 bases are TGTGCCACCCGAGAGGTCGGTGGCACAGATACGCAGTATTTT. The variable domain in full, completed from reference TRBV28 and TRBJ2-3, reads DVKVTQSSRYLVKRTGEKVFLECVQDMDHENMFWYRQDPGLGLRLIYFSYDVKMKEKGDIPEGYSVSREKKERFSLILESASTNQTSMYLCATREVGGTDTQYFGPGTRLTVL.

This clonotype was recorded many times. J is TRBJ1-3 and V is TRBV28, with D uncertain. Germline CDR1 MDHEN, CDR2 SYDVKM. Between the trimmed V and J ends, which lost 3 bases and 3 bases, there was a span of 3 bases. This CDR3 contains 12 residues. This CDR3 is CASSLRGNTIYF. In nucleotides, the CDR3 is TGTGCCAGCAGTTTGCGTGGAAACACCATATATTTT.

This clonotype was observed a handful of times. The J gene is TRBJ2-1, the V gene TRBV5-1, with 12 bases that match TRBD2. CDR3 length: 18 residues. Germline V gene sequence: CDR1 SGHRS, CDR2 YFSETQ. After removal of 1 base from V and 6 bases from J, the junction contained 11 bases not matched to a gene. CDR3: CASSLWLAGGPLANEQFF. The CDR3 bases are TGCGCCAGCAGCTTGTGGCTAGCGGGAGGGCCATTGGCCAATGAGCAGTTCTTC.

This clonotype was seen at least ten times. V usage is TRBV28 and J usage is TRBJ1-1; no firm D call. Trimming took off 2 bases at V and 4 bases at J, with 11 bases between the two ends. The germline gives CDR1 MDHEN, CDR2 SYDVKM. The CDR3 covers 14 residues. CDR3 DNA sequence: TGTGCCAGCAGTTTAGGCGCGCGGGGCACTGAAGCTTTCTTT. It yields the protein CASSLGARGTEAFF.

The chain employs TRBV12-3 or TRBV12-4 and TRBJ2-7; 7 bases are shared with TRBD2. The CDR3 is made up of 16 amino acids. J lost 4 bases, V lost 3 bases, and 12 bases had no gene match. CDR3 region: CASSFIGSGESYEQYF. In DNA, the CDR3 is TGTGCCAGCAGTTTTATCGGGAGCGGGGAGTCTTACGAGCAGTACTTC.

The chain carries TRBV4-2 and TRBJ2-7; a weak D match, TRBD2 (5 bases). The V gene's germline CDR1 is LGHNA and CDR2 YNFKEQ. Deletions cut 0 bases from V and 3 bases from J, with 9 bases between. The CDR3 runs to 14 residues. The CDR3 protein is CASSQDLLVYEQYF. In nucleotides, the CDR3 is TGTGCCAGCAGCCAAGATCTACTAGTCTACGAGCAGTACTTC.

This clonotype was counted at least ten times. The chain employs TRBV6-5 and TRBJ1-1; 8 bases map to TRBD1. The CDR3 sequence is 14 residues long. J gave up 4 bases and V 6 bases, and 7 bases lay outside the gene matches. CDR1 is MNHEY and CDR2 is SVGAGI in the germline V gene. As DNA, the CDR3 is TGTGCCAGCAGGCAAACAGGGGGAGGCACTGAAGCTTTCTTT. This gives the protein CASRQTGGGTEAFF.

The table lists this clonotype with a few counts. The rearrangement joins TRBV29-1 to TRBJ1-2; D call uncertain. The CDR3 has 12 residues. Trimming removed 3 bases from V and 3 bases from J, with 8 bases in between. CDR1 and CDR2 from the germline V gene are SQVTM and ANQGSEA. The CDR3 nucleotides are TGCAGCGTTGAGGGGAGGGACTATGGCTACACCTTC. Its translation is CSVEGRDYGYTF.

The J gene is TRBJ2-3, the V gene TRBV13; D unclear. The length of the CDR3 is 12 residues. Looked up from germline, CDR1 is PRHDT and CDR2 is FYEKMQ (reference sequence). The germline V and J ends were trimmed by 2 bases and 11 bases, with 11 bases remaining between them. CDR3 sequence reads: CASSLMIPQQYF. DNA for the CDR3: TGTGCCAGCAGCTTAATGATTCCCCAGCAGTATTTT.

This clonotype was seen many times. This chain joins TRBV28 and TRBJ2-3, with 9 bases fitting TRBD2. The CDR3 totals 15 residues. Germline-derived CDR1 and CDR2 are MDHEN and SYDVKM. V gave up 3 bases and J gave up 2 bases; unmatched junction bases: 3. CDR3 sequence (DNA): TGTGCCAGCAGTTTGGCTAGCGGGAACACAGATACGCAGTATTTT. This codes for CASSLASGNTDTQYF.

This clonotype has more than one count but fewer than ten. The chain carries TRBV12-3 or TRBV12-4 and TRBJ1-5, with D possibly TRBD1 on 5 matching bases. Trimming removed 5 bases at V and 6 bases at J, with 11 bases between. The length of the CDR3 is 13 residues. CDR3 DNA sequence: TGTGCCAGCAGTCTGGGGGTCTCTCAGCCCCAGCATTTT. Its protein is CASSLGVSQPQHF.

The rearrangement links TRBV6-2 or TRBV6-3 to TRBJ2-2; 7 bases are a match to TRBD2. CDR1 MNHEY and CDR2 SVGEGT come from the germline V gene. The CDR3 spans 14 residues. The V gene end was trimmed by 10 bases and the J gene end by 2 bases; junction bases not matched to a gene: 7. CDR3 region: CATKPGLNTGELFF. CDR3 in DNA: TGTGCCACAAAACCGGGACTAAACACCGGGGAGCTGTTTTTT.

This clonotype has a count of ten or more. The V gene is TRBV30, the J gene TRBJ1-1; 7 positions agree with TRBD1. Looked up from germline, CDR1 is GTSNPN and CDR2 is SVGIG (reference sequence). The CDR3 has 13 amino acids. The junction had 8 bases not matched to a gene; V was cut back by 6 bases and J by 4 bases. The CDR3 DNA follows: TGTGCCTGTGACAGGGAGGGGGGCACTGAAGCTTTCTTT. It specifies CACDREGGTEAFF. Looking up the rest from reference TRBV30 and TRBJ1-1 gives the full variable domain: SQTIHQWPATLVQPVGSPLSLECTVEGTSNPNLYWYRQAAGRGLQLLFYSVGIGQISSEVPQNLSASRPQDRQFILSSKKLLLSDSGFYLCACDREGGTEAFFGQGTRLTVV.

This clonotype was seen ten or more times. The chain carries TRBV11-2 and TRBJ2-2; perhaps D is TRBD1 or TRBD2 (6 bases each). Germline CDR1 reads SGHAT; CDR2 reads FQNNGV. Trimming removed 3 bases from V and 5 bases from J, with 10 bases in between. This CDR3 is built from 14 residues. CDR3 DNA sequence: TGTGCCAGCAGCTTCGGGGGCCGGACCGGGGAGCTGTTTTTT. Encoded protein: CASSFGGRTGELFF.

This clonotype turned up a few times. The chain carries TRBV24-1 and TRBJ2-2, with D perhaps assigned TRBD1 or TRBD2 (5 bases each). Germline CDR1 and CDR2: KGHDR and SFDVKD. Trimming cost V 7 bases and J 3 bases, with 8 bases left between them. This CDR3 has 13 amino acids. For the CDR3, the DNA is TGTGCCACCAGGGGGGAGTACACCGGGGAGCTGTTTTTT. It encodes CATRGEYTGELFF.